This T cell receptor beta chain was sequenced in a study of blood T cell repertoires in COVID-19. V was trimmed by 1 base and J by 1 base, leaving 8 bases between them. The length of the CDR3 is 14 residues. Germline CDR1 is SGDLS and CDR2 is YYNGEE. Measured with immunoSEQ multiplex PCR; TCRdb has only the in-frame clones, and not every one. Counted here are 160,000 or so clones, 83% occurring once; the ten biggest clones make up about 1.5%. This sequence was found in a human donor in a cohort sampled during active COVID-19. The sample consisted of peripheral blood. V is TRBV9 and J is TRBJ1-1; a weak D match, TRBD1 (6 bases). The CDR3 sequence: CASSVTGRNTEAFF. CDR3 DNA: TGTGCCAGCAGCGTAACAGGGAGGAACACTGAAGCTTTCTTT.